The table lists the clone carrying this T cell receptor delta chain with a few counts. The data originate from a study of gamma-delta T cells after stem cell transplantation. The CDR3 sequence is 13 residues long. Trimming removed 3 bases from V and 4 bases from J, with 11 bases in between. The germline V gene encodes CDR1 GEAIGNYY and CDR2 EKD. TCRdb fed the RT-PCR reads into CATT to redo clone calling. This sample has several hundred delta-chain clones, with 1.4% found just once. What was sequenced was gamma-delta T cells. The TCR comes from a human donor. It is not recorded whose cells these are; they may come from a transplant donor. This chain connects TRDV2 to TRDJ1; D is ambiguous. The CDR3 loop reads CACDPLSVDKLIF. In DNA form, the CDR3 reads TGTGCCTGTGACCCATTATCGGTCGATAAACTCATCTTT.